This T cell receptor beta chain was identified during a study of blood T cells in healthy people across ages. CDR3 size: 15 residues. Germline V gene lookup returns CDR1 SGHAT and CDR2 FQNNGV. V was clipped by 4 bases and J by 10 bases; unmatched bases: 13. Together with a sample-barcoded 5' primer, a J-beta primer mix was included in a second PCR lasting about 7 to 11 cycles. MiXCR, applied by TCRdb to the 5' RACE reads, yields one record per CDR3 protein. The table records over 1.5 million distinct CDR3 sequences, about 49% of them present only once. This clonotype was seen a few times. Antigen: not known. General observations from the study: CMV infection status of these donors was not known. Estimated diversity across one million T cells was deemed an underestimate.

Sequenced sample: blood. This chain connects TRBV11-2 to TRBJ2-1; 7 nucleotides align to TRBD1. This sequence originates from a woman in her forties in good health. CDR3 DNA sequence: TGTGCCAGCAGCTCCGGGACAGTGGTCCCCAGGGAGCAGTTCTTC. It translates to CASSSGTVVPREQFF. The complete variable domain, with remaining parts taken from reference TRBV11-2 and TRBJ2-1, reads EAGVAQSPRYKIIEKRQSVAFWCNPISGHATLYWYQQILGQGPKLLIQFQNNGVVDDSQLPKDRFSAERLKGVDSTLKIQPAKLEDSAVYLCASSSGTVVPREQFFGPGTRLTVL.